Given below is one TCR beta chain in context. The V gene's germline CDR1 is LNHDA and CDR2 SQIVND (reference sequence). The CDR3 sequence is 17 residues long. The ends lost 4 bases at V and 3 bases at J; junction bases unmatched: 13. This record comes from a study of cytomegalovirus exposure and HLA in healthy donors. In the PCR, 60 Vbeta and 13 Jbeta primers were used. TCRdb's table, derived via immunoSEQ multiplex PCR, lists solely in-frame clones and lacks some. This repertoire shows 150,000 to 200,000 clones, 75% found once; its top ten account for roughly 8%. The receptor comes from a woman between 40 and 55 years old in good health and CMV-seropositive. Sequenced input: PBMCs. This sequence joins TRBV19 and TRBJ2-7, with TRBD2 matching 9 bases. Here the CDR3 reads CASSKALAGKLRYEQYF. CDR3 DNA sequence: TGTGCCAGTAGTAAGGCTCTAGCGGGAAAACTCCGCTACGAGCAGTACTTC.